This T cell receptor (beta chain) was captured in a study of shared clonotypes between healthy human individuals. V shed 8 bases, J shed 0 bases, and the junction held 11 bases outside the gene matches. The CDR3 loop spans 16 amino acids. Germline V gene sequence: CDR1 SGHRS, CDR2 YFSETQ. Every subset had its genomic DNA shared out evenly among several immunoSEQ plates. Produced via immunoSEQ multiplex PCR; TCRdb's table is partial and in-frame only. The data contain about 980,000 clones, over 75% of them singletons. The chain joins TRBV5-1 to TRBJ1-5; 7 bases fit TRBD1. Sequenced sample: memory CD4+ T cells sorted from blood. Subset indicated: CD45RA-negative fraction. This receptor was taken from a man younger than 35 in good health. The CDR3 loop reads CARGHRGPGSNQPQHF. DNA for the CDR3: TGCGCCAGAGGGCACAGGGGTCCCGGTAGCAATCAGCCCCAGCATTTT.